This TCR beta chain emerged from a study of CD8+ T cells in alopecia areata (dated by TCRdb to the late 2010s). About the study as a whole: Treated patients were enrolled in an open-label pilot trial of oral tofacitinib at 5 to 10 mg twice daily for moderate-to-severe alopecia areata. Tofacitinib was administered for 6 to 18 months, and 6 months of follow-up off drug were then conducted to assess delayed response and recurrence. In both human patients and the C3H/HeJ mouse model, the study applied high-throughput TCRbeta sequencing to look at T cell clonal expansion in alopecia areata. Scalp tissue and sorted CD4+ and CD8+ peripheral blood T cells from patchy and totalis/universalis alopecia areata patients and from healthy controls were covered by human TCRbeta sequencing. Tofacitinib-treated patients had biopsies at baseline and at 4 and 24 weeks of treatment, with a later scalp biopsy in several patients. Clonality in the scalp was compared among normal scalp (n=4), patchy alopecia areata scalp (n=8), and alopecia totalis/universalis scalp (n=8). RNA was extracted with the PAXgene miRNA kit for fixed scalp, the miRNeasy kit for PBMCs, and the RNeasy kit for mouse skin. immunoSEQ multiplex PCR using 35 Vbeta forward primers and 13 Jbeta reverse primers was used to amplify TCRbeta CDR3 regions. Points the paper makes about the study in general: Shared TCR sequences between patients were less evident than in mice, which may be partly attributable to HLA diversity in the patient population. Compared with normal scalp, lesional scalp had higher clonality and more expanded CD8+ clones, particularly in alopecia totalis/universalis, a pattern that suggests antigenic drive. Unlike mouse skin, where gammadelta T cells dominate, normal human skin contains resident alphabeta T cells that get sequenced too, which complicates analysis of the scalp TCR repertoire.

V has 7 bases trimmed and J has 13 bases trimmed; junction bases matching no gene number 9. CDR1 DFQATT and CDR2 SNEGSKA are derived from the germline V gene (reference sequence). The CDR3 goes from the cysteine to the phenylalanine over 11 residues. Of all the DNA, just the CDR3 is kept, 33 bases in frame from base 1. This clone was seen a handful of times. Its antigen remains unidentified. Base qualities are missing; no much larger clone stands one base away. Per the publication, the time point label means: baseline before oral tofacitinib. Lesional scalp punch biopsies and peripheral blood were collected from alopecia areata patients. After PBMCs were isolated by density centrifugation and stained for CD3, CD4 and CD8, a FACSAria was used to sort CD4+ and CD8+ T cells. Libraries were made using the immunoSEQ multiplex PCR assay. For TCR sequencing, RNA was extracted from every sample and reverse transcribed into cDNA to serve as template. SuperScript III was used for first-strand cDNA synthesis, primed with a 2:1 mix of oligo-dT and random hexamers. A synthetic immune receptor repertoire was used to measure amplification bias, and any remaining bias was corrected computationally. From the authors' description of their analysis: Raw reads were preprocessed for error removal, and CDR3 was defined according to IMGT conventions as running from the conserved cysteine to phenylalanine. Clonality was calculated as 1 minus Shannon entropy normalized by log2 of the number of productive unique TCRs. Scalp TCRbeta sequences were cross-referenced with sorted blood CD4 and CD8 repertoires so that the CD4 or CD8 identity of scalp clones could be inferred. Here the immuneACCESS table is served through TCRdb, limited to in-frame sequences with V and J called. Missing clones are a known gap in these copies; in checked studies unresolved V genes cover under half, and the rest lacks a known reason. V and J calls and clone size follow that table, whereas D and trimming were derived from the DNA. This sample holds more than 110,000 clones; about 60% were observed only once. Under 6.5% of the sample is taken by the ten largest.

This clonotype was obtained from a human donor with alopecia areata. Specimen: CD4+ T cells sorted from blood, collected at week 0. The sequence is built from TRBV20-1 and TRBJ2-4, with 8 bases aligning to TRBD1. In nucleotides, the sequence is TGCAGTGGGTTGGACCGGGACAGGCAGTACTTC. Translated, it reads CSGLDRDRQYF.